These T cell receptor beta chains were read from a single sample in a study of Graves' ophthalmopathy and Graves' hyperthyroidism. TCRdb reanalysed the multiplex PCR reads using MiXCR and keeps one entry per CDR3 protein. This table has some 380,000 distinct CDR3 sequences, over 15% appearing once. What was sequenced was peripheral blood. Receptors originate from a woman aged 18-29 years with stable Graves' hyperthyroidism. Both conserved end residues are trimmed from each CDR3.

V gene	J gene	CDR3 protein
TRBV6-1	TRBJ1-5	ASSNYSNQPQH
TRBV6-2/TRBV6-3	TRBJ1-2	ASSYSGRGMNGYT
TRBV5-5	TRBJ2-5	ASSLILAGSQETQY
TRBV19	TRBJ1-1	ASSIKGHNEAF
TRBV11-2	TRBJ2-7	ASSLGSDYEQY
TRBV20-1	TRBJ2-4	SASQQGAKNIQY
TRBV29-1	TRBJ2-7	SVPGTGDYEQY
TRBV29-1	TRBJ1-1	SVPKPDNLNTEAF
TRBV4-1	TRBJ2-5	ASSQVTSGAQY
TRBV5-6	TRBJ1-5	ASSLSGTGVHQPQH
TRBV25-1	TRBJ2-7	ASSHGWTSGNINYEQY
TRBV29-1	TRBJ2-5	SVDQKETQY
TRBV28	TRBJ1-2	ASSIGTAFGYT
TRBV12-3/TRBV12-4	TRBJ1-1	ASRLDRGVTEAF
TRBV20-1	TRBJ2-5	SARGGAYQETQY
TRBV12-5	TRBJ1-3	ASGPGLLGGNTIY
TRBV6-2/TRBV6-3	TRBJ1-2	ASSSDRGRRNYGYT
TRBV27	TRBJ1-1	ASSPRGAEAF
TRBV7-2	TRBJ1-5	ASSSDRADQPQH
TRBV19	TRBJ1-2	ASRDDRGDYGYT
TRBV6-1	TRBJ1-5	ASSDGTTNQPQH
TRBV5-1	TRBJ1-1	ASSLLVGPGNTEAF
TRBV4-2	TRBJ2-7	ARRTGEQY
TRBV6-2/TRBV6-3	TRBJ1-2	ASSYFSIGYT
TRBV7-3	TRBJ2-5	ASSVMTQETQY
TRBV6-1	TRBJ1-2	ASSPMGKAPGYT
TRBV6-5	TRBJ1-2	ASSYPGTFSGYT
TRBV6-5	TRBJ1-6	ASSYGSPSSPLH
TRBV6-5	TRBJ2-3	ASSYLSTSPDTQY
TRBV12-3/TRBV12-4	TRBJ2-5	ASSLSFQETQY
TRBV9	TRBJ2-7	ASSRTGDVYEQY
TRBV27	TRBJ1-1	ASFDGFMNTEAF
TRBV19	TRBJ2-5	ASSIKVPGGQETQY
TRBV15	TRBJ1-2	ANSPRTGGYT
TRBV27	TRBJ2-7	ASRPLAGGYEQY
TRBV19	TRBJ2-5	AVRERGQETQY
TRBV18	TRBJ1-1	ASSPQQGFSNTEAF
TRBV27	TRBJ1-5	ASSSRAGGVPYH
TRBV12-3/TRBV12-4	TRBJ1-2	ASSLGKNYGYT
TRBV2	TRBJ1-1	ASAFAKQGSDTEAF
TRBV19	TRBJ1-5	ASSAGSRQPQH
TRBV4-2	TRBJ2-2	AGSQGGGMAAGELF
TRBV2	TRBJ2-2	ASWWGQLNTGELF
TRBV12-3/TRBV12-4	TRBJ1-1	ASSLAQMNTEAF
TRBV6-1	TRBJ1-2	ASHPSDYGYT
TRBV13	TRBJ1-6	ASRPGGSGSPLH